This T cell receptor beta chain comes out of a study of response to subunit inactivated influenza vaccine. TCRdb reprocessed the RT-PCR reads via MiXCR and lists one record per CDR3 protein. The table lists about 310,000 distinct CDR3 sequences, 20% to 25% of them singletons. CDR3 length: 14 residues. The J segment lost 6 bases and the V segment lost 6 bases, leaving 7 bases of the junction unmatched. Germline values: CDR1 DFQATT, CDR2 SNEGSKA (reference sequence). This clonotype was detected a few times. Its antigen is still unknown. Study-level findings and limits: The authors offered the suggestion that each seasonal influenza vaccination recruits few new T cells.

This chain joins TRBV20-1 and TRBJ1-6, with 8 bases identical to TRBD1. The sequence was collected from a man between 50 and 69 years old who received an inactivated influenza vaccine. The material was PBMCs from blood, obtained less than 22 months after vaccination. CDR3 sequence reads: CSASGRGPNSPLHF. The CDR3 coding sequence is TGCAGTGCCTCGGGCAGGGGGCCTAATTCACCCCTCCACTTT.